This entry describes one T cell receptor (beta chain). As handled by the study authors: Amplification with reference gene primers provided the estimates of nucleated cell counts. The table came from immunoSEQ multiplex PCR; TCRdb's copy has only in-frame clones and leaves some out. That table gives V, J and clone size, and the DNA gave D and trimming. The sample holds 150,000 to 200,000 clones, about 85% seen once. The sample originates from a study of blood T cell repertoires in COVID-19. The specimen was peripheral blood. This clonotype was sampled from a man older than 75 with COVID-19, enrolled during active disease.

The CDR3, as DNA: TGTGCCAGCAGCCAAAAACAGGGCCTAAACGGGGAGCTGTTTTTT. It is translated as CASSQKQGLNGELFF. V usage is TRBV11-3 and J usage is TRBJ2-2, with D tentatively TRBD1 (6 bases). Germline-derived CDR1 and CDR2 are SGHNT and YENEEA. V lost 5 bases and J 7 bases, leaving 17 bases between the germline ends. This CDR3 has 15 amino acids. The full variable domain, with the rest looked up from reference TRBV11-3 and TRBJ2-2, is EAGVVQSPRYKIIEKKQPVAFWCNPISGHNTLYWYLQNLGQGPELLIRYENEEAVDDSQLPKDRFSAERLKGVDSTLKIQPAELGDSAVYLCASSQKQGLNGELFFGEGSRLTVL.